What follows is one TCR beta chain and its context. These data come from a study of blood T cells in healthy people across ages. In germline, CDR1 is MNHEY, CDR2 SVGEGT. This CDR3 contains 11 residues. The V gene lost 4 bases and the J gene lost 7 bases, with 7 bases spanning the gap. Primed by a sample-barcoded 5' primer and a J-beta primer mix, a second PCR proceeded for 7 to 11 cycles. From each sample, at least 3 million paired-end reads containing CDR3 were obtained. In TCRdb, the 5' RACE reads were re-called with MiXCR into one record per CDR3 protein. The sample consists of 1 million or so distinct CDR3 sequences, 45% of them appearing once.

The sequenced sample was blood. The rearrangement links TRBV6-2 or TRBV6-3 to TRBJ2-5; D not certain. The TCR comes from a woman aged 60-70 years in good health. CDR3 residues: CASSSVGTQYF. The CDR3 nucleotides are TGTGCCAGCAGTTCTGTGGGGACCCAGTACTTC.